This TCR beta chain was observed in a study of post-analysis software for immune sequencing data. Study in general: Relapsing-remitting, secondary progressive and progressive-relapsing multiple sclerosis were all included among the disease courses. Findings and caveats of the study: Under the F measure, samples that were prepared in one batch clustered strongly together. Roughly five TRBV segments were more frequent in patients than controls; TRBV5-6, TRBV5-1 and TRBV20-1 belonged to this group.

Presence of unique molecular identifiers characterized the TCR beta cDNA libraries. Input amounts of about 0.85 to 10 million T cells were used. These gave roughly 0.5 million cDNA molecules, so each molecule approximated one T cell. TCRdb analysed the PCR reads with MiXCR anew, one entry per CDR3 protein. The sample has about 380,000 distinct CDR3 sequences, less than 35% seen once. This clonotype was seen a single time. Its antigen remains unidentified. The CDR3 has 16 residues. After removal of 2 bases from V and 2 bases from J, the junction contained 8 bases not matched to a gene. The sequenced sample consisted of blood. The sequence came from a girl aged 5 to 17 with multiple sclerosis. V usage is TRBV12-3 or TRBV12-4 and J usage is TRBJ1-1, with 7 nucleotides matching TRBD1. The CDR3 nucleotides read TGTGCCAGCAGTTTAAGGGGGCGCGCGGAAAACACTGAAGCTTTCTTT. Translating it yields CASSLRGRAENTEAFF.